This T cell receptor (beta chain) was found in a study of radiation and T cells in renal cell carcinoma. Study at large: Nephrectomy followed 15 Gy stereotactic body radiation by 4 weeks.

TCRdb's copy holds only in-frame clones and misses some; the assay was immunoSEQ multiplex PCR. The sample has 150,000 or so clones; about 85% are singletons. Concerning this clone: This CDR3 fails to terminate in the conserved phenylalanine or tryptophan, so it likely reflects a read error. The DNA is left out, because the CDR3 cannot be placed on it with certainty; the CDR3 is given as TCRdb lists it.

As for time point: baseline pretreatment blood. The treatment: 15 Gy SBRT to primary tumor, nephrectomy 4 weeks later. 15 amino acids form the CDR3, both terminal residues included. CDR1 and CDR2 from the germline V gene are SGDLS and YYNGEE. This TCR came from a woman in her sixties or seventies with renal cell carcinoma. The specimen was blood, collected from a patient whose treatment included radiotherapy and nephrectomy. The chain carries TRBV9 and TRBJ1-2; the table names TRBD1, a call not compared with the DNA. The CDR3 loop reads CASSSPWPTGRHLPL.